This TCR beta chain is drawn from a study of Ad26.COV2.S vaccination and SARS-CoV-2 variants. Overall study: Donor allocation was to the COV1001 Ad26.COV2.S trial arm. Administration of Ad26.COV2.S was intramuscular, either once or twice 56 days apart.

In the case of this clone: The target antigen is unknown.

This CDR3 is built from 12 residues. From germline, CDR1 is DFQATT and CDR2 SNEGSKA (reference sequence). Deletions cut 3 bases from V and 2 bases from J, with 7 bases between. Some clones are missing from TCRdb's copy, which holds only in-frame ones; the method was immunoSEQ multiplex PCR. The sample has 350,000 to 400,000 clones, approximately 91% seen once. General study points: Relative to placebo recipients, vaccine recipients exhibited elevated spike-specific TCR breadth.

As for treatment: some 19 received Ad26.COV2.S at low or high dose, single or two shots; about 5 received placebo; per-sample allocation not given. Each sample was drawn 63 days after the first injection (of vaccine or placebo). Material: peripheral blood, obtained in a trial of Ad26.COV2.S vaccine versus placebo. V gene TRBV20-1 combines with J gene TRBJ2-5; perhaps TRBD1 as D (5 bases). The TCR was taken from a person aged 18 to 59 who received the Ad26.COV2.S COVID-19 vaccine or a placebo. The CDR3: CSASQGQETQYF. Here the CDR3 DNA reads TGCAGTGCTAGTCAGGGTCAAGAGACCCAGTACTTC.